This T cell receptor beta chain was documented in a study of technical replicates of blood from several donors. Produced via immunoSEQ multiplex PCR; TCRdb's table is partial and in-frame only. The sample holds 70,000 to 85,000 clones, around 92% seen once. Germline assignment: CDR1 MNHNS and CDR2 SASEGT. Trimming took 0 bases from V and 4 from J; bases not matched to a gene: 2. The CDR3 is 15 residues long. The sequence was collected from a human donor in good health. The sequenced sample consisted of T cells isolated from PBMCs. The chain couples TRBV6-1 to TRBJ2-7; 11 bases are a match to TRBD2. The CDR3 sequence: CASSEATSGDYEQYF. CDR3 coding DNA: TGTGCCAGCAGTGAAGCGACTAGCGGGGATTACGAGCAGTACTTC.